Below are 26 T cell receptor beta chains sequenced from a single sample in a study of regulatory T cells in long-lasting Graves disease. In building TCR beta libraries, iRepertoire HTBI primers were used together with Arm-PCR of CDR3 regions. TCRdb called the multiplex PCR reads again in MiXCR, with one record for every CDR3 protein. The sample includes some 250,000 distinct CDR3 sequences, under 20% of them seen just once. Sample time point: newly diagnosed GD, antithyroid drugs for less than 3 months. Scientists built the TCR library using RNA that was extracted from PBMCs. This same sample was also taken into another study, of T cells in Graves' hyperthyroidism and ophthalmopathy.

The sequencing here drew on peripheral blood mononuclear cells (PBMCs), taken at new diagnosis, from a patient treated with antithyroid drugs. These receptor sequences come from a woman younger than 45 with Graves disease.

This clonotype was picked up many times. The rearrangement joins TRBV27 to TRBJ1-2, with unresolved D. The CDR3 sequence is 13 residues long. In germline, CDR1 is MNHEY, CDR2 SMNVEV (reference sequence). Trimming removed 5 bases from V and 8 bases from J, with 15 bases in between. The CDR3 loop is CASSALVLGGYTF. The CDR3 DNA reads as TGTGCCAGCAGTGCACTGGTCCTTGGGGGCTACACCTTC.

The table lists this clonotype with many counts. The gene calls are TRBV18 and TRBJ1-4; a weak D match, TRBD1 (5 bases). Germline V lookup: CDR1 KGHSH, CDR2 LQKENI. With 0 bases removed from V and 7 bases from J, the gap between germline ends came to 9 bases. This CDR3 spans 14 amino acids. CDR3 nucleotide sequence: TGTGCCAGCTCACCACCGAGCAGGGCTGAAAAACTGTTTTTT. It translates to CASSPPSRAEKLFF.

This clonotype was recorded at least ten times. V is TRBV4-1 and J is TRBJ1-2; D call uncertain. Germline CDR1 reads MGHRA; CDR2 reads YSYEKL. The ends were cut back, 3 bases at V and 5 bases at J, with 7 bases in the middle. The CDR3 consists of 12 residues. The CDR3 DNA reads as TGCGCCAGCAGCCATTTCAGGTATGGCTACACCTTC. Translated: CASSHFRYGYTF.

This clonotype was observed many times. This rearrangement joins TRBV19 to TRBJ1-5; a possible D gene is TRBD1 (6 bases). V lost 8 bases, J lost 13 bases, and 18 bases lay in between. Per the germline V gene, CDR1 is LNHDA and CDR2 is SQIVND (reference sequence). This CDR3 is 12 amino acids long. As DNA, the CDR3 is TGTGCCAGTCGGCTGGGAAGGGACATTCAGCATTTT. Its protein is CASRLGRDIQHF. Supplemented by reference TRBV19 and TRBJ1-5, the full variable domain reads DGGITQSPKYLFRKEGQNVTLSCEQNLNHDAMYWYRQDPGQGLRLIYYSQIVNDFQKGDIAEGYSVSREKKESFPLTVTSAQKNPTAFYLCASRLGRDIQHFGDGTRLSIL.

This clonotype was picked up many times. As DNA, the CDR3 is TGCAGTGCGACACTAGCGGGGGAAGAGACCCAGTACTTC. Translating it yields CSATLAGEETQYF. The chain couples TRBV20-1 to TRBJ2-5, with TRBD2 matching over 11 bases. The ends lost 6 bases at V and 3 bases at J; junction bases unmatched: 3. Germline V CDR1 and CDR2: DFQATT, SNEGSKA (reference sequence). The CDR3 length is 13 residues.

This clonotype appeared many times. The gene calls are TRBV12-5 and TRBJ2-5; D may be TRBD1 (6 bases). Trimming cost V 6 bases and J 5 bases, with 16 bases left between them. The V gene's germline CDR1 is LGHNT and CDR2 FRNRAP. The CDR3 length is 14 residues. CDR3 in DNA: TGTGCTAGTGGGACTACAGGGCTAGGGGAGACCCAGTACTTC. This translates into CASGTTGLGETQYF.

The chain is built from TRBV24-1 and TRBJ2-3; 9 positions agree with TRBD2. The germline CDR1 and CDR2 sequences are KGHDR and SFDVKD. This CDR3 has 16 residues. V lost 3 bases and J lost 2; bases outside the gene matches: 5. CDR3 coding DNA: TGTGCCACCAGTGATGCTAGCGGGGAGACCACAGATACGCAGTATTTT. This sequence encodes CATSDASGETTDTQYF.

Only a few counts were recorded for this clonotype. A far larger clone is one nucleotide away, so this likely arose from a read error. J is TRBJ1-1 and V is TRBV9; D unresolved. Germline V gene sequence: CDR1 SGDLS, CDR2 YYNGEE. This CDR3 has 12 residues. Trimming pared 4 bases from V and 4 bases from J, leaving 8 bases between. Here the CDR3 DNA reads TGTGCCAGCAGCCCTCTGAGCACTGAAGCTTTCTTT. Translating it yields CASSPLSTEAFF.

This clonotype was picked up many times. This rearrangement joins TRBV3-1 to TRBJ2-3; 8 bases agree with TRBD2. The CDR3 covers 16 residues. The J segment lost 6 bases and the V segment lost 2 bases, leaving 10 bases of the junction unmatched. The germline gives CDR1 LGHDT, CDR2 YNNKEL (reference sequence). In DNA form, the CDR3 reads TGTGCCAGCAGCCAACAAGCGGGGGTCGGCGGGGATACGCAGTATTTT. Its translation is CASSQQAGVGGDTQYF.

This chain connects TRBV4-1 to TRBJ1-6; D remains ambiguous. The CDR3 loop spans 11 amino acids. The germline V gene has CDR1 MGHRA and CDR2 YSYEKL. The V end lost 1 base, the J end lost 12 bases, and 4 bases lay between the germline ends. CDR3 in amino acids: CASSQGGPLHF. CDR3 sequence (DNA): TGCGCCAGCAGCCAAGGTGGACCCCTCCACTTT.

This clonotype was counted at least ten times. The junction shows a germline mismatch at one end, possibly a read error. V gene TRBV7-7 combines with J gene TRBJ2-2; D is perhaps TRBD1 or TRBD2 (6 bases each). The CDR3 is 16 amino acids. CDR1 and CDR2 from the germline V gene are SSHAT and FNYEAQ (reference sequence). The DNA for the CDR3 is TGTGCTAGCAGCCCGGGGGCTAGAGGGAGGACCGGGGAGCTGTTTTTT. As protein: CASSPGARGRTGELFF.

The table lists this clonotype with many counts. In nucleotides, the CDR3 is TGCAGTGCAAGACAAACCGGGGGGGCCATTGAGCAGTTCTTC. It yields the protein CSARQTGGAIEQFF. V usage is TRBV20-1 and J usage is TRBJ2-1, with 8 bases lining up with TRBD2. CDR3 length equals 14 residues. CDR1 and CDR2 (germline): DFQATT, SNEGSKA (reference sequence). V was clipped by 6 bases and J by 9 bases; unmatched bases: 13.

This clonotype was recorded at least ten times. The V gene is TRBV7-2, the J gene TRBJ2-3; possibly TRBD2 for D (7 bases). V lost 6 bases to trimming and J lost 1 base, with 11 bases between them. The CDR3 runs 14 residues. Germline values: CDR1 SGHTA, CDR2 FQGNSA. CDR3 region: CASRGGRGTDTQYF. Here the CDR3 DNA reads TGTGCCAGCAGAGGGGGGAGGGGCACAGATACGCAGTATTTT.

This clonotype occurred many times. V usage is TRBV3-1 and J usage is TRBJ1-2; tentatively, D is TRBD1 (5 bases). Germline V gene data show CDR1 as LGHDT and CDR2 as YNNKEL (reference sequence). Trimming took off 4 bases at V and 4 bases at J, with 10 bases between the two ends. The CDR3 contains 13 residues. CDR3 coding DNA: TGTGCCAGCAGCCCGCGACAGAGCTATGGCTACACCTTC. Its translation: CASSPRQSYGYTF. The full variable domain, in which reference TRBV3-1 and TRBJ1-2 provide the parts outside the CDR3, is DTAVSQTPKYLVTQMGNDKSIKCEQNLGHDTMYWYKQDSKKFLKIMFSYNNKELIINETVPNRFSPKSPDKAHLNLHINSLELGDSAVYFCASSPRQSYGYTFGSGTRLTVV.

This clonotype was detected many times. CDR3 bases: TGCGCCAGCAGCTTGGGGCCTACGATTCAAGAGACCCAGTACTTC. Its translation: CASSLGPTIQETQYF. The chain uses TRBV5-1 and TRBJ2-5; no clear D gene. This CDR3 is built from 15 residues. V lost 0 bases and J 2 bases, leaving 11 bases between the germline ends. CDR1 and CDR2 (germline): SGHRS, YFSETQ.

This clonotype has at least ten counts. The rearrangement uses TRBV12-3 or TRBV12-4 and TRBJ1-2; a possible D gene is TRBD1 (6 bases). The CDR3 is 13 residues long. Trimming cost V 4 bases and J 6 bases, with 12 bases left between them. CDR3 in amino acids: CASSSEWTDGYTF. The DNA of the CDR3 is TGTGCCAGCAGTTCTGAATGGACAGATGGCTACACCTTC.

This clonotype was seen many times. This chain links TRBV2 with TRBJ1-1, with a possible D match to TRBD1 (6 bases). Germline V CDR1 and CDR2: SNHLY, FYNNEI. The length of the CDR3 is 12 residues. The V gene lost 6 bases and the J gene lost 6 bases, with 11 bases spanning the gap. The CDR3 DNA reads TGTGCCAGCAGGAACGACAGGTCTGAAGCTTTCTTT. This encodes CASRNDRSEAFF.

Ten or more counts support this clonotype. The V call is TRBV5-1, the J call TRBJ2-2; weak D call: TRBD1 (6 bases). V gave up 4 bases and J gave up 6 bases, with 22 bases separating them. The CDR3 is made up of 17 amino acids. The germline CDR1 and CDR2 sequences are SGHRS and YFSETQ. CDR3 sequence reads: CASSAYYTGLWAGELFF. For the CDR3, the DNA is TGCGCCAGCAGCGCCTACTATACAGGGTTGTGGGCCGGGGAGCTGTTTTTT.

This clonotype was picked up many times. Written as DNA, the CDR3 is TGCAGTGCCCTGTCACTAGCGGACCGCACAGATACGCAGTATTTT. Translating gives CSALSLADRTDTQYF. The V gene is TRBV20-1, the J gene TRBJ2-3; TRBD2 matches at 8 bases. This CDR3 has 15 residues. Germline loops: CDR1 DFQATT, CDR2 SNEGSKA (reference sequence). The trim removed 6 bases at V and 1 base at J, leaving 9 bases unmatched.

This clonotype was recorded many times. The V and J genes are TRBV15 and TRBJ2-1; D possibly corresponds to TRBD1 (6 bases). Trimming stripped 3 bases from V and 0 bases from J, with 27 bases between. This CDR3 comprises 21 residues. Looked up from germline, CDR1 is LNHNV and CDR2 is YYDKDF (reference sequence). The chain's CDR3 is CATSREMTGQVLYRSYNEQFF. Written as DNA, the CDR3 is TGTGCCACCAGCAGGGAAATGACAGGCCAAGTCTTATACCGCTCCTACAATGAGCAGTTCTTC. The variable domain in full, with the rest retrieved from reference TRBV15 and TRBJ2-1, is DAMVIQNPRYQVTQFGKPVTLSCSQTLNHNVMYWYQQKSSQAPKLLFHYYDKDFNNEADTPDNFQSRRPNTSFCFLDIRSPGLGDTAMYLCATSREMTGQVLYRSYNEQFFGPGTRLTVL.

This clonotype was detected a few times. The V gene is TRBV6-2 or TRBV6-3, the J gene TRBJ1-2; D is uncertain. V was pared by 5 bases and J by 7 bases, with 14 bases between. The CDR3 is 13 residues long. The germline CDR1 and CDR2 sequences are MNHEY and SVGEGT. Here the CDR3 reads CASSESPVIGYTF. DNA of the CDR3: TGTGCCAGCAGTGAATCCCCGGTTATTGGCTACACCTTC.

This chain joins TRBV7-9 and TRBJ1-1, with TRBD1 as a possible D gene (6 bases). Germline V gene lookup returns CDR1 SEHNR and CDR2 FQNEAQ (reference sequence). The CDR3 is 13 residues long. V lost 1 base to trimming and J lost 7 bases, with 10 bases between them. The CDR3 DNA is TGTGCCAGCAGCTTAGTAGGGGGTTATGAAGCTTTCTTT. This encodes CASSLVGGYEAFF.

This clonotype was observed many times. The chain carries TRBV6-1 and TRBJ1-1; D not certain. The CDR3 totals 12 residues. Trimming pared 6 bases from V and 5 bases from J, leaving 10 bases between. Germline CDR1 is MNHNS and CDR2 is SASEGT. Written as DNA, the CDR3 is TGTGCCAGCAGCGAACGAAGGACTGAAGCTTTCTTT. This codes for CASSERRTEAFF.

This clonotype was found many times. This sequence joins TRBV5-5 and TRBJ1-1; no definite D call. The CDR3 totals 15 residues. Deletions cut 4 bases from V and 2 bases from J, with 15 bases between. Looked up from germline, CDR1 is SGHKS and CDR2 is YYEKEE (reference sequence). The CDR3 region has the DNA TGTGCCAGCAGCCGGACGGGATGGGTTAACACTGAAGCTTTCTTT. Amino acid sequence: CASSRTGWVNTEAFF.

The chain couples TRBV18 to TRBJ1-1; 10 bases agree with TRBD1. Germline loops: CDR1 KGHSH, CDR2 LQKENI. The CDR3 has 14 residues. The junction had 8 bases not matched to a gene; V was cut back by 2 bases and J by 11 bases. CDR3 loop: CASSPGTGVLSAFF. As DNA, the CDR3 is TGTGCCAGCTCACCAGGGACAGGGGTTCTGTCGGCTTTCTTT.

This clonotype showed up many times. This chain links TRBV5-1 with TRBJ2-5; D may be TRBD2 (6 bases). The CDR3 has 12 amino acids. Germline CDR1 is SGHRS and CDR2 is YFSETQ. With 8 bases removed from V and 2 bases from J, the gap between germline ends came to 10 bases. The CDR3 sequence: CASLGTQETQYF. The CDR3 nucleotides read TGCGCCAGTCTCGGGACTCAAGAGACCCAGTACTTC.